This passage covers 2 T cell receptor beta chains from one sample sequenced in a study of CD8 T cells in Susac syndrome (dated by TCRdb to the late 2010s). The library came from the immunoSEQ multiplex PCR assay. RNA was extracted using the RNeasy kit, and roughly 0.45 to 1 microgram was reverse transcribed with random hexamers. TCRdb reprocessed the public reads (quality trimming at Q25 with fastp, clone calling with MiXCR) and kept in-frame beta chains. All rows with the same CDR3 protein become a single entry with the most common DNA and genes. The sample data list approximately 260,000 distinct CDR3 sequences, and about 95% of these were observed just once. In total, the top ten clones hold around 0.1% of the sample. Sequencing was carried out using CD4+ T cells from PBMCs. Receptors originate from a human donor with Susac syndrome.

This chain links TRBV29-1 with TRBJ2-1, with D possibly called TRBD1 or TRBD2 (5 bases each). CDR3 length: 15 amino acids. The V end lost 7 bases, the J end lost 6 bases, and 22 bases lay between the germline ends. Germline V lookup: CDR1 SQVTM, CDR2 ANQGSEA. The CDR3 bases are TGCAGCGGCATCGATGGGACCCAGACCTCCAATGAGCAGTTCTTC. Encoded protein: CSGIDGTQTSNEQFF.

The chain recombines TRBV30 with TRBJ1-2; possibly TRBD1 for D (5 bases). The CDR3 has 11 residues. V was clipped by 5 bases and J by 7 bases, with 11 bases between them. Germline CDR1 reads GTSNPN; CDR2 reads SVGIG (reference sequence). CDR3 in DNA: TGTGCCTGGGGCAGGGATCCTGGCTACACCTTC. Protein: CAWGRDPGYTF.